The clone carrying this T cell receptor (beta chain) has a handful of counts. The antigen remains unidentified. The sample belongs to a study of T cells after yellow fever vaccination. Points from the study as a whole: Reappearing after the booster were most of the clones from primary vaccination (roughly 95% CD4, 85% to 90% CD8). Clonotype sharing between CD4 and CD8 compartments was small.

Researchers made TCR cDNA using 5'RACE template switching, and this step added a universal primer site and UMIs. TCRdb re-called the 5' RACE reads with MiXCR, one entry per CDR3 protein. The repertoire holds hundreds of thousands of distinct CDR3 sequences, with 8.7% as singletons. The clonotype was recovered from a man aged 18 to 30 who received the YFV17D yellow fever vaccine. Specimen: PBMCs, collected on the day of the first yellow fever vaccination.

CDR3 DNA: TGCAGTGCTGGCCCCGCGGGGCCCTACGAGCAGTACTTC. This translates into CSAGPAGPYEQYF. The chain is built from TRBV20-1 and TRBJ2-7, with TRBD2 as a possible D gene (6 bases). Germline V CDR1 and CDR2: DFQATT, SNEGSKA (reference sequence). V shed 5 bases and J shed 2 bases, with 13 bases lying between them. The CDR3 loop spans 13 amino acids.